This passage covers 4 T cell receptor beta chains from one sample sequenced in a study of liver allograft versus peripheral blood T cells. Study in general: Transplanted-liver and recipient peripheral blood T cell receptor repertoires were compared.

TCRdb reprocessed the reads with MiXCR, giving one entry per CDR3 protein. The repertoire holds 8,300 or so distinct CDR3 sequences, with 17% as singletons. The receptors originated from a human patient who had a liver transplant. The graft donor may have given rise to some T cells.

The CDR3 sequence: CASSLARSNRTPNTEAFF. The CDR3 region has the DNA TGTGCCAGCAGTTTGGCGAGATCGAACAGGACTCCGAACACTGAAGCTTTCTTT. The V and J genes are TRBV6-1 and TRBJ1-1; the D gene is possibly TRBD1 (5 bases). V was clipped by 5 bases and J by 1 base, with 23 bases between them. The CDR3 covers 18 residues. Germline loops: CDR1 MNHNS, CDR2 SASEGT.

J is TRBJ2-3 and V is TRBV6-5; the D gene is possibly TRBD2 (6 bases). V was cut by 2 bases and J by 0 bases, with 6 bases left in between. The CDR3 contains 14 residues. Germline assignment: CDR1 MNHEY and CDR2 SVGAGI. This CDR3 reads CASSYGGSTDTQYF. Written as DNA, the CDR3 is TGTGCCAGCAGTTACGGGGGGAGCACAGATACGCAGTATTTT.

By share, this clonotype ranks as medium-sized. The gene calls are TRBV28 and TRBJ2-6; a possible D gene is TRBD1 (6 bases). The germline V and J ends were trimmed by 6 bases and 0 bases, with 9 bases remaining between them. Looked up from germline, CDR1 is MDHEN and CDR2 is SYDVKM. CDR3 length: 15 amino acids. Written as DNA, the CDR3 is TGTGCCAGCAGGCGACAGGTCTCTGGGGCCAACGTCCTGACTTTC. It yields the protein CASRRQVSGANVLTF.

In its sample, this clonotype was seen a few times. The genes are TRBV27 and TRBJ2-7; no definite D call. Looked up from germline, CDR1 is MNHEY and CDR2 is SMNVEV (reference sequence). Trimming stripped 5 bases from V and 9 bases from J, with 17 bases between. The CDR3 contains 13 residues. CDR3 loop: CASSPLVGRGQYF. Written as DNA, the CDR3 is TGTGCCAGCAGTCCACTGGTCGGACGCGGGCAGTACTTC.